This is a list of T cell receptor beta chains from one sample in a study of cytomegalovirus exposure and HLA in healthy donors. Data came from immunoSEQ multiplex PCR; TCRdb stores just in-frame clones and leaves some out. The sample shows 90,000 to 120,000 clones, less than 80% of them seen only once. The specimen was PBMCs. These receptors all come from a man aged 25 to 40 in good health and CMV-seronegative. CDR3s include the opening cysteine and the closing phenylalanine or tryptophan. Each record gives: clone size, D gene, V gene, J gene, CDR3 protein, CDR3 DNA. A D gene is named only where the DNA matches it firmly. Clone sizes are given selectively: once, few, many, or a class where the clone is expanded.

size: NA; D: NA; V: TRBV18; J: TRBJ2-5; CDR3: CASSPRQGRQETQYF; DNA: TGTGCCAGCTCACCGAGGCAAGGAAGACAAGAGACCCAGTACTTC
size: NA; D: TRBD2; V: TRBV7-3; J: TRBJ2-1; CDR3: CASSPRTSGTLYNEQFF; DNA: TGTGCCAGCAGCCCCCGGACTAGCGGGACCCTATACAATGAGCAGTTCTTC
size: once; D: NA; V: TRBV7-9; J: TRBJ2-3; CDR3: CASSLEGTGADTQYF; DNA: TGTGCCAGCAGCTTAGAAGGGACGGGGGCAGATACGCAGTATTTT
size: few; D: TRBD2; V: TRBV19; J: TRBJ2-3; CDR3: CASSVTSGGSDTQYF; DNA: TGTGCCAGTAGTGTGACTAGCGGGGGGTCAGATACGCAGTATTTT
size: NA; D: NA; V: TRBV30; J: TRBJ1-2; CDR3: CAWSGGVSYGYTF; DNA: TGTGCCTGGAGTGGGGGGGTAAGCTATGGCTACACCTTC
size: NA; D: TRBD2; V: TRBV2; J: TRBJ2-7; CDR3: CASSGQGLAGSYEQYF; DNA: TGTGCCAGCAGTGGTCAGGGACTAGCGGGGTCCTACGAGCAGTACTTC
size: NA; D: NA; V: TRBV5-5; J: TRBJ2-2; CDR3: CASRRPVTGELFF; DNA: TGTGCCAGCAGGAGGCCTGTGACCGGGGAGCTGTTTTTT
size: NA; D: NA; V: TRBV6-4; J: TRBJ2-1; CDR3: CASPKGGSSYNEQFF; DNA: TGTGCCAGCCCCAAGGGCGGGTCCTCCTACAATGAGCAGTTCTTC
size: NA; D: TRBD1; V: TRBV6-5; J: TRBJ1-1; CDR3: CASRKPTGGNTEAFF; DNA: TGTGCCAGCAGAAAACCGACAGGGGGGAACACTGAAGCTTTCTTT
size: many; D: TRBD1; V: TRBV2; J: TRBJ1-5; CDR3: CASSLGTGGLDQPQHF; DNA: TGTGCCAGCAGCCTCGGGACAGGGGGCTTGGATCAGCCCCAGCATTTT
size: NA; D: NA; V: TRBV4-1; J: TRBJ2-3; CDR3: CASSPKSGGASKDTQYF; DNA: TGCGCCAGCAGCCCAAAGAGTGGGGGGGCCAGTAAAGATACGCAGTATTTT
size: NA; D: NA; V: TRBV29-1; J: TRBJ2-7; CDR3: CSVGMGGSYEQYF; DNA: TGCAGCGTGGGGATGGGGGGCTCCTACGAGCAGTACTTC
size: few; D: TRBD1; V: TRBV5-6; J: TRBJ2-7; CDR3: CASSLGQGPYEQYF; DNA: TGTGCCAGCAGCTTGGGACAGGGGCCCTACGAGCAGTACTTC
size: NA; D: NA; V: TRBV2; J: TRBJ2-7; CDR3: CASSEGGRASYEQYF; DNA: TGTGCCAGCAGTGAGGGAGGCAGGGCTTCCTACGAGCAGTACTTC
size: few; D: TRBD2; V: TRBV10-2; J: TRBJ2-1; CDR3: CASRSTTSGRIDEQFF; DNA: TGCGCCAGCAGGAGCACTACTAGCGGGAGAATCGATGAGCAGTTCTTC
size: NA; D: NA; V: TRBV10-3; J: TRBJ1-1; CDR3: CAISGTLSTEAFF; DNA: TGTGCCATCAGTGGGACATTAAGCACTGAAGCTTTCTTT
size: NA; D: TRBD1; V: TRBV30; J: TRBJ1-1; CDR3: CAWSGGTGGF; DNA: TGTGCCTGGAGTGGCGGGACAGGGGGATTT
size: NA; D: NA; V: TRBV9; J: TRBJ2-2; CDR3: CASSRTGNTGELFF; DNA: TGTGCCAGCAGCCGAACAGGGAACACCGGGGAGCTGTTTTTT
size: NA; D: NA; V: TRBV27; J: TRBJ1-1; CDR3: CASSLYSGFTEAFF; DNA: TGTGCCAGCAGTTTATATTCAGGGTTCACTGAAGCTTTCTTT
size: NA; D: NA; V: TRBV18; J: TRBJ1-1; CDR3: CASSPGQGNTEAFF; DNA: TGTGCCAGCTCACCGGGCCAGGGGAACACTGAAGCTTTCTTT
size: few; D: TRBD2; V: TRBV7-8; J: TRBJ2-5; CDR3: CASSPWAGGLQETQYF; DNA: TGTGCCAGCAGCCCCTGGGCGGGGGGGCTCCAAGAGACCCAGTACTTC
size: NA; D: NA; V: TRBV9; J: TRBJ2-7; CDR3: CASSVFDTGDEQYF; DNA: TGTGCCAGCAGCGTATTCGACACCGGGGACGAGCAGTACTTC
size: NA; D: NA; V: TRBV10-3; J: TRBJ2-2; CDR3: CAISESGGTGELFF; DNA: TGTGCCATCAGTGAGTCGGGGGGAACCGGGGAGCTGTTTTTT
size: NA; D: TRBD1; V: TRBV5-6; J: TRBJ2-1; CDR3: CASSLYPQGAHHNEQFF; DNA: TGTGCCAGCAGCTTGTACCCTCAGGGGGCTCATCATAATGAGCAGTTCTTC
size: once; D: TRBD1; V: TRBV30; J: TRBJ1-2; CDR3: CAWSVRDRGDYGYTF; DNA: TGTGCCTGGAGTGTACGTGACAGGGGCGATTATGGCTACACCTTC
size: NA; D: NA; V: TRBV15; J: TRBJ2-3; CDR3: CATSREGRSTDTQYF; DNA: TGTGCCACCAGCAGAGAGGGGCGGAGCACAGATACGCAGTATTTT
size: NA; D: NA; V: TRBV9; J: TRBJ2-2; CDR3: CASSVETGSNTGELFF; DNA: TGTGCCAGCAGCGTAGAGACAGGATCGAACACCGGGGAGCTGTTTTTT
size: NA; D: TRBD1; V: TRBV29-1; J: TRBJ2-5; CDR3: CSVEGQQGERETQYF; DNA: TGCAGCGTTGAAGGACAACAGGGGGAGAGAGAGACCCAGTACTTC
size: few; D: NA; V: TRBV6-1; J: TRBJ1-2; CDR3: CASTSANYGYTF; DNA: TGTGCCAGCACGTCAGCTAACTATGGCTACACCTTC
size: NA; D: NA; V: TRBV7-3; J: TRBJ2-3; CDR3: CASSFSPSTDTQYF; DNA: TGTGCCAGCAGCTTCTCCCCCAGCACAGATACGCAGTATTTT
size: NA; D: TRBD2; V: TRBV9; J: TRBJ2-7; CDR3: CASSVEAGGGAEQYF; DNA: TGTGCCAGCAGCGTAGAGGCGGGAGGGGGTGCCGAGCAGTACTTC
size: NA; D: NA; V: TRBV28; J: TRBJ1-5; CDR3: CASEGPNSNQPQHF; DNA: TGTGCCAGCGAGGGCCCAAATAGCAATCAGCCCCAGCATTTT
size: NA; D: TRBD2; V: TRBV10-3; J: TRBJ2-5; CDR3: CATGLAEEETQYF; DNA: TGTGCCACGGGACTAGCGGAAGAAGAGACCCAGTACTTC
size: few; D: NA; V: TRBV7-9; J: TRBJ2-3; CDR3: CASSERTDTQYF; DNA: TGTGCCAGCTCGGAGCGCACAGATACGCAGTATTTT
size: NA; D: TRBD1; V: TRBV4-1; J: TRBJ1-6; CDR3: CASSQESKGARPLHF; DNA: TGCGCCAGCAGCCAAGAAAGCAAGGGGGCGCGGCCCCTCCACTTT
size: NA; D: TRBD1; V: TRBV28; J: TRBJ2-4; CDR3: CASSPLGQGAKNIQYF; DNA: TGTGCCAGCAGTCCCCTCGGACAGGGAGCCAAAAACATTCAGTACTTC
size: NA; D: NA; V: TRBV7-8; J: TRBJ1-1; CDR3: CASSLVDNTEAFF; DNA: TGTGCCAGCAGCTTAGTAGATAACACTGAAGCTTTCTTT
size: NA; D: TRBD2; V: TRBV6-6; J: TRBJ2-7; CDR3: CASSPPSSGSQRWYF; DNA: TGTGCCAGCAGCCCCCCATCTAGCGGGAGCCAGAGGTGGTACTTC
size: NA; D: TRBD2; V: TRBV4-2; J: TRBJ2-5; CDR3: CASSPRGGLAGRSQETQYF; DNA: TGTGCCAGCAGCCCCCGTGGGGGACTAGCGGGGCGGTCCCAAGAGACCCAGTACTTC
size: NA; D: TRBD2; V: TRBV7-9; J: TRBJ2-1; CDR3: CASSPRTSGANEQFF; DNA: TGTGCCAGCAGCCCCCGGACTAGCGGGGCCAATGAGCAGTTCTTC